This entry features one T cell receptor beta chain sequence. The antigen remains undetermined. Assay used: immunoSEQ multiplex PCR; TCRdb lists only in-frame clones, some missing. The sample has around 67,000 clones; roughly 84% are singletons. These data are taken from a study of T cell responses to AZD1222 COVID-19 vaccine. Overall study findings and caveats: Spike-specific TCR depth and breadth grew after two AZD1222 doses. Females outnumbered males among donors, who were mostly white British; clonal diversity was possibly underestimated. The span of vaccine-associated CD4 TCRs extended across spike, with dominance at 160-218 and 743-854.

The CDR3 spans 15 residues. CDR1 and CDR2 (germline): SGHTS, YDEGEE. Losses at the gene ends were 4 bases for V and 4 bases for J; bases not matched to a gene: 2. The receptor was isolated from an adult in good health. The rearrangement joins TRBV5-8 to TRBJ2-6; 10 nucleotides line up with TRBD1. Sample: peripheral blood, taken on day 0 of AZD1222 vaccination. Here the CDR3 reads CASSPGQGGANVLTF. The CDR3 DNA follows: TGTGCCAGCAGCCCGGGACAGGGGGGGGCCAACGTCCTGACTTTC.